This record concerns one T cell receptor beta chain sequence. The antigen it recognizes is unknown. No quality values exist for individual bases; no much larger clone is one base distant. Libraries came from 5' RACE. The instrument given in TCRdb is Illumina HiSeq 2000. Template switching introduced a universal primer binding site; the final cDNA contained a unique molecular identifier, enabling accurate counting of TCR cDNA molecules. Specific primers in the conserved constant-segment region were used to synthesize first-strand cDNA for the TCR alpha and beta chains. Each cDNA library was double barcoded, with a SMART-Mk sample barcode plus Illumina barcodes, to control for contamination. TruSeq adapter sequences along with Illumina sample barcodes were introduced in two successive PCR steps. TCR alpha and beta cDNA libraries were sequenced on the Illumina HiSeq platform with custom primers. From the authors' description of their analysis: Unique molecular identifiers were extracted from raw reads with MiGEC, and CDR3 positions were determined with MiXCR. For each individual, recombination models were inferred using an EM algorithm with the repgenHMM and IGoR tools. Shared clonotype analysis was performed with the tcR package in R, normalizing sharing by the product of cloneset sizes. To study raw recombination without the effects of thymic and clonal selection, out-of-frame nonproductive sequences were analyzed. TCRdb took the public reads, trimmed them with fastp at Q25, ran MiXCR for clone calling and kept in-frame beta chains. Every distinct CDR3 protein forms one entry, paired with its most common genes and DNA. The V and J calls were determined by TCRdb, not by the authors. This sample comprises 1.5 million to 2 million distinct CDR3 sequences, 32% of them detected only once. The ten largest clones capture over 0.25% of the sample.

Only healthy Caucasian donors were included. From V the trimming removes 7 bases and from J it removes 7 bases, while the gene matches leave 9 bases of the junction unaccounted for. Taken from cysteine to phenylalanine, the CDR3 has 14 residues. CDR3 DNA is the only sequence kept; it has 42 bases, read in frame from the first base. CDR1 is given as KGHDR and CDR2 as SFDVKD, both from the germline V gene. These data belong to a study of identical twins (TCRdb year 2016). With respect to the entire study: To test whether fetal clonotypes persist, the study used deep sequencing on TCR alpha and beta repertoires from monozygotic twins, unrelated adults of various ages, and cord blood. To rule out contamination, the twin experiments were replicated at different times with different library preparation protocols. Broad study findings and their caveats: Fewer insertions were carried by abundant cord blood beta clonotypes, a similar but weaker trend appeared in young adult naive repertoires, and no such trend appeared in memory repertoires. Recombination models systematically underestimated out-of-frame TCR alpha sharing in monozygotic twins but agreed with sharing between unrelated individuals. The excess sharing between twins in beta out-of-frame sequences was weaker because fewer shared sequences reduced the signal-to-noise ratio. Conclusions relied on cross-sectional statistical analysis, since the same donors could not be followed over many years. Compared with coincidental sharing between unrelated individuals, out-of-frame TCR alpha sequences shared between twins had an excess of sequences with low generation probability. Invariant T cells such as MAIT and iNKT could partly confound zero-insertion analyses, though diverse VJ usage argued against this for most clonotypes.

The V gene is TRBV24-1 and the J gene is TRBJ2-7; 10 central nucleotides agree with TRBD1. Sequenced input: cord blood. The TCR comes from a newborn girl in good health. The CDR3 protein sequence reads: CATRPGQGYNEQYF. In nucleotides, the sequence is TGTGCCACCAGACCGGGACAGGGGTACAATGAGCAGTACTTC.